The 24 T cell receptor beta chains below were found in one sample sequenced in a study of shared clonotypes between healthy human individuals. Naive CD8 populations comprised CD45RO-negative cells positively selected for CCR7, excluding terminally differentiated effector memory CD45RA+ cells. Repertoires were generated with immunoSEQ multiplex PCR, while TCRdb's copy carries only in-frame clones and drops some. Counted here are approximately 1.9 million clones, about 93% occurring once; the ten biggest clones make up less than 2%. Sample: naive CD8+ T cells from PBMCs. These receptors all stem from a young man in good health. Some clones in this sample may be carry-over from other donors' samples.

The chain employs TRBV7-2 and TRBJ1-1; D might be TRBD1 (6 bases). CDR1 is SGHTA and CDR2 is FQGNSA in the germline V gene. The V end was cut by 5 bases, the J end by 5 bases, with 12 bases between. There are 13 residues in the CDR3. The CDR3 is CASSRGGRTEAFF. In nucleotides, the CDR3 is TGTGCCAGCAGCCGGGGGGGCAGAACTGAAGCTTTCTTT.

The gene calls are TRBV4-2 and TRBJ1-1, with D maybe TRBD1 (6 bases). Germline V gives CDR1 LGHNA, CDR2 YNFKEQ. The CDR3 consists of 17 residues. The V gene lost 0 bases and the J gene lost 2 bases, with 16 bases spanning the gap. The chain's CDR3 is CASSQEVVQGLNTEAFF. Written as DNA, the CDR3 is TGTGCCAGCAGCCAAGAGGTGGTTCAGGGGCTTAACACTGAAGCTTTCTTT.

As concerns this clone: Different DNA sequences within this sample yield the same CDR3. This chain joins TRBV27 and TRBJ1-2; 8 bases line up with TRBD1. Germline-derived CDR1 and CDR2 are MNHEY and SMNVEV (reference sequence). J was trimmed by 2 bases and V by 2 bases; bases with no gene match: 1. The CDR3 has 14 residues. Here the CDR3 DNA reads TGTGCCAGCAGTTTAAGACAGGGGAACTATGGCTACACCTTC. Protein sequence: CASSLRQGNYGYTF.

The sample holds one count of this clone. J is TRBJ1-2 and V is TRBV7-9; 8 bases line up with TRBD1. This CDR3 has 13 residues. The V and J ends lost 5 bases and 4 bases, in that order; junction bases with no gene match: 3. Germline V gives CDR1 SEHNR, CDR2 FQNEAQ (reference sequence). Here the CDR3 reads CASSPGQVYGYTF. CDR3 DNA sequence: TGTGCCAGCAGCCCGGGACAGGTCTATGGCTACACCTTC. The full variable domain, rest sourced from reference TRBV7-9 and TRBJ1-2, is DTGVSQNPRHKITKRGQNVTFRCDPISEHNRLYWYRQTLGQGPEFLTYFQNEAQLEKSRLLSDRFSAERPKGSFSTLEIQRTEQGDSAMYLCASSPGQVYGYTFGSGTRLTVV.

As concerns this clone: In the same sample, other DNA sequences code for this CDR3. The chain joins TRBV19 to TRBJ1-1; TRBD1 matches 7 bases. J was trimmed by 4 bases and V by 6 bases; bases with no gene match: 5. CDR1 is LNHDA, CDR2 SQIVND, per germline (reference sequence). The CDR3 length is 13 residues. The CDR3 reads CASSPGGGTEAFF. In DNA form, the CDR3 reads TGTGCCAGTAGCCCAGGGGGTGGCACTGAAGCTTTCTTT.

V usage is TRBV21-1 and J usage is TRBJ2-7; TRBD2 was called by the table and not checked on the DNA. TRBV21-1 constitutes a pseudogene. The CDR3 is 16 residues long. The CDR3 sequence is CASSKVQRQNSYEQYF. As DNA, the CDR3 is TGTGCCAGCAGCAAAGTTCAGAGGCAGAACTCCTACGAGCAGTACTTC.

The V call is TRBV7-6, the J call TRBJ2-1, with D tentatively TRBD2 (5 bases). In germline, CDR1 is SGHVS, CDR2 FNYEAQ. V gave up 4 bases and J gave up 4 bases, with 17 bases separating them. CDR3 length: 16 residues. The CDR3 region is CASSSTRALVYNEQFF. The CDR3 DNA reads TGTGCCAGCAGCTCTACTAGAGCTCTGGTATACAATGAGCAGTTCTTC.

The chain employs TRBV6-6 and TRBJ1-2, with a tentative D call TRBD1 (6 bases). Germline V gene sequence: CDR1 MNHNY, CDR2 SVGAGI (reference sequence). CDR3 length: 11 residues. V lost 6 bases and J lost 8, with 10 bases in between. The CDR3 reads CASSGQYGYTF. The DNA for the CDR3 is TGTGCCAGCAGCGGACAGTACGGCTACACCTTC.

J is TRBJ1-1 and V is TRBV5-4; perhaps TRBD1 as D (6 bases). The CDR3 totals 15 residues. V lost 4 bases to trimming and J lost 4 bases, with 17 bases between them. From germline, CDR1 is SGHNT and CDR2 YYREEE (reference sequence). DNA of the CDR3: TGTGCCAGCAGCCCAACGCATACAGGGTTCACTGAAGCTTTCTTT. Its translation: CASSPTHTGFTEAFF. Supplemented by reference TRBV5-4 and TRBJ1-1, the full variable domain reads ETGVTQSPTHLIKTRGQQVTLRCSSQSGHNTVSWYQQALGQGPQFIFQYYREEENGRGNFPPRFSGLQFPNYSSELNVNALELDDSALYLCASSPTHTGFTEAFFGQGTRLTVV.

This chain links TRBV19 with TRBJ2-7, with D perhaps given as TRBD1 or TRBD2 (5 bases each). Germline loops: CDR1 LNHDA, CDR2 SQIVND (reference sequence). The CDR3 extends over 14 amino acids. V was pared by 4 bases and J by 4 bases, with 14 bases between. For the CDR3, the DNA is TGTGCCAGTAGTACCACAGGTAGGAGGTACGAGCAGTACTTC. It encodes CASSTTGRRYEQYF.

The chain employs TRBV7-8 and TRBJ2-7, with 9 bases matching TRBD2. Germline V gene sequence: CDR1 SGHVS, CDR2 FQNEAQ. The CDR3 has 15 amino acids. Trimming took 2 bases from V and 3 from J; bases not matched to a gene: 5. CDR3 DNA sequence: TGTGCCAGCAGCTTAAGCGGGAGGATCGGCTACGAGCAGTACTTC. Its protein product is CASSLSGRIGYEQYF. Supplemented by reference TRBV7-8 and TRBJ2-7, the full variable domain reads GAGVSQSPRYKVAKRGQDVALRCDPISGHVSLFWYQQALGQGPEFLTYFQNEAQLDKSGLPSDRFFAERPEGSVSTLKIQRTQQEDSAVYLCASSLSGRIGYEQYFGPGTRLTVT.

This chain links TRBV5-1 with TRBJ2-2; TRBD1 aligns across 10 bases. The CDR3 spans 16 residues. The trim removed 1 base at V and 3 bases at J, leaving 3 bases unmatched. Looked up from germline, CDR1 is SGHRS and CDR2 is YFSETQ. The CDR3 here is CASSLPGTGDTGELFF. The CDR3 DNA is TGCGCCAGCAGCTTGCCAGGGACAGGGGACACCGGGGAGCTGTTTTTT.

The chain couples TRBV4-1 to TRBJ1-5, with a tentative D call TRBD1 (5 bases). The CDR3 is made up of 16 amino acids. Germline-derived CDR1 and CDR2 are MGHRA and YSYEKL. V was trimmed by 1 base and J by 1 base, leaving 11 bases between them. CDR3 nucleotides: TGCGCCAGCAGCCAAGGTGAGCAGGGCAGCAATCAGCCCCAGCATTTT. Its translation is CASSQGEQGSNQPQHF.

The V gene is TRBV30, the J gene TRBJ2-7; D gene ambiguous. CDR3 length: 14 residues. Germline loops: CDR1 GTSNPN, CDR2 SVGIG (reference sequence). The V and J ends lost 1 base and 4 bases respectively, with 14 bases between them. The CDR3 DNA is TGTGCCTGGAGTGCCCTCACACGTGTGTACGAGCAGTACTTC. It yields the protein CAWSALTRVYEQYF. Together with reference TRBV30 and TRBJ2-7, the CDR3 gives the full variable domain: SQTIHQWPATLVQPVGSPLSLECTVEGTSNPNLYWYRQAAGRGLQLLFYSVGIGQISSEVPQNLSASRPQDRQFILSSKKLLLSDSGFYLCAWSALTRVYEQYFGPGTRLTVT.

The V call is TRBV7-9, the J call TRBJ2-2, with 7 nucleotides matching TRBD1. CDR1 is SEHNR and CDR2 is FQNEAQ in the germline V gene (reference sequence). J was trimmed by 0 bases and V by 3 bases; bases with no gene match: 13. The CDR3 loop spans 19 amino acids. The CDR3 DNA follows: TGTGCCAGCAGCTTTCCCCGAGACAGGGAACCCGCGAACACCGGGGAGCTGTTTTTT. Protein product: CASSFPRDREPANTGELFF.

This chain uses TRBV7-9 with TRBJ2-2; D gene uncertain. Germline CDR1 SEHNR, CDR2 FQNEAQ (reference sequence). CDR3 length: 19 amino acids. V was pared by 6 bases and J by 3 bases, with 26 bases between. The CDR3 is CASRTTLVYNPHHTGELFF. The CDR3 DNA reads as TGTGCCAGCAGAACCACCCTAGTATACAACCCGCACCACACCGGGGAGCTGTTTTTT.

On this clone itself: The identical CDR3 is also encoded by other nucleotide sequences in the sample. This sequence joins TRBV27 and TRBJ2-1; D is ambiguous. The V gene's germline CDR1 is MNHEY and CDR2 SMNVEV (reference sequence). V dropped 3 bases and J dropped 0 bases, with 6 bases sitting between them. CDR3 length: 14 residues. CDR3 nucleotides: TGTGCCAGCAGTTTCCTAAGCTCCTACAATGAGCAGTTCTTC. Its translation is CASSFLSSYNEQFF.

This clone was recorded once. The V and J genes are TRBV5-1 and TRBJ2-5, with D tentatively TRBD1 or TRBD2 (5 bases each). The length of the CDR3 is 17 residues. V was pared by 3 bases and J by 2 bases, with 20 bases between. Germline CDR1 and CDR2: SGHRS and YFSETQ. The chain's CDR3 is CASSWEFPGRQQETQYF. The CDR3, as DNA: TGCGCCAGCAGCTGGGAATTTCCGGGACGGCAACAAGAGACCCAGTACTTC.

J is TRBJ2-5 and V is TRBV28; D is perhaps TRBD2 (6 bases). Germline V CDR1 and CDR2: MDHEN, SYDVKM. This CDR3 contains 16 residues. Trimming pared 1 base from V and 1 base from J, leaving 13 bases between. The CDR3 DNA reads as TGTGCCAGCAGTTTATATCGGGGGTACCCCCAAGAGACCCAGTACTTC. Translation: CASSLYRGYPQETQYF.

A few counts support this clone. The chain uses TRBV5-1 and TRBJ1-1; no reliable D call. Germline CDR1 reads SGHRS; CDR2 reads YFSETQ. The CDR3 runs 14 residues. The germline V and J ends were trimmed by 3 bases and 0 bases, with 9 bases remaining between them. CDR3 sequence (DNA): TGCGCCAGCAGCTGGGATTGGATGAACACTGAAGCTTTCTTT. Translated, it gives CASSWDWMNTEAFF.

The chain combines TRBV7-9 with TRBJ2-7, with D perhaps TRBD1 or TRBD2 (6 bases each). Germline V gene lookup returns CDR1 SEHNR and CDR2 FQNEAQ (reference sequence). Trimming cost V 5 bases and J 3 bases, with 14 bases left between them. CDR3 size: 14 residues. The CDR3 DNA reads TGTGCCAGCAGCCCGAAAAGGGGGGACTACGAGCAGTACTTC. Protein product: CASSPKRGDYEQYF. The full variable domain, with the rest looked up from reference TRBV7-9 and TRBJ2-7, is DTGVSQNPRHKITKRGQNVTFRCDPISEHNRLYWYRQTLGQGPEFLTYFQNEAQLEKSRLLSDRFSAERPKGSFSTLEIQRTEQGDSAMYLCASSPKRGDYEQYFGPGTRLTVT.

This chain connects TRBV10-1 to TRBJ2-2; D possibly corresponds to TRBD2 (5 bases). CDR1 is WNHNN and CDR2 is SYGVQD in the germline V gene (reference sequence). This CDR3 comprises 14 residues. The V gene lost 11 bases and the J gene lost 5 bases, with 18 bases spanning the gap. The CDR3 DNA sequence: TGCGCCTCCCGGGCGGCCGGGATAACCGGGGAGCTGTTTTTT. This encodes CASRAAGITGELFF.

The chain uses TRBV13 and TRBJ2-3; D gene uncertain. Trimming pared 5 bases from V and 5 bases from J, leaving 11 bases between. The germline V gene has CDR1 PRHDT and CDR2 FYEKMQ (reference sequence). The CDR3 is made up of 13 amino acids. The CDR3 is CASSTSRRDTQYF. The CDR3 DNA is TGTGCCAGCAGCACCTCCAGGAGAGATACGCAGTATTTT.

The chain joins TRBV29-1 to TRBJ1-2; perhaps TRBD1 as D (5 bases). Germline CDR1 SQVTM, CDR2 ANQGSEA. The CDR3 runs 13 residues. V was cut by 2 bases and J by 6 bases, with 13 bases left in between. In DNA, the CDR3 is TGCAGCGTTGAAAGTCCGGGGCCGGATGGCTACACCTTC. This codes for CSVESPGPDGYTF.